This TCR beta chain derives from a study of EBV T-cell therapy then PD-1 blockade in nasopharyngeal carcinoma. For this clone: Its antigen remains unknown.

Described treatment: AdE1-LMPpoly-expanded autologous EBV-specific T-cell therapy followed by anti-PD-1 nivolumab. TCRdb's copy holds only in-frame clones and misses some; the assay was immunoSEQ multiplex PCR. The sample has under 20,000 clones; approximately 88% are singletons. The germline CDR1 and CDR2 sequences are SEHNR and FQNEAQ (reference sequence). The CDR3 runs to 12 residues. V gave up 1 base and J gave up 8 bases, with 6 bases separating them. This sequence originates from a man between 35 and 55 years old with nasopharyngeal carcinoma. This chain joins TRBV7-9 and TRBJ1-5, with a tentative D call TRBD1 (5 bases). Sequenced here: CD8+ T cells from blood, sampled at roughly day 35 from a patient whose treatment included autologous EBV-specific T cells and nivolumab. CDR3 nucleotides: TGTGCCAGCAGCTTAGGAGGGGAGCCCCAGCATTTT. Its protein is CASSLGGEPQHF.